This T cell receptor (beta chain) was recorded in a study of cytomegalovirus exposure and HLA in healthy donors. Study overall: A prior analysis found 100 million to 140 million unique TCR beta sequences from 150 million to 200 million T cells.

In the case of this clone: Its antigen remains unknown.

Study-wide findings and caveats: As a later analysis revealed, most CMV-associated TCR beta chains appeared HLA-restricted. Accurate HLA-A and HLA-B prediction from TCR beta sequences was reported for most subjects.

Primers included in the PCR were 60 Vbeta and 13 Jbeta primers. Generated by immunoSEQ multiplex PCR, the TCRdb table keeps only in-frame clones and is missing some. The sample holds some 180,000 clones. The CDR3 loop spans 17 amino acids. V lost 3 bases and J 4 bases, leaving 22 bases between the germline ends. CDR1 SNHLY and CDR2 FYNNEI come from the germline V gene. Material for sequencing was PBMCs. The origin of this receptor is a young man in good health and CMV-seronegative. J is TRBJ2-7 and V is TRBV2; D is possibly TRBD1 (5 bases). The CDR3 nucleotides read TGTGCCAGCAGTGATCCTACTTTTGCGGCAGGGAATTACGAGCAGTACTTC. Translated: CASSDPTFAAGNYEQYF.